This entry concerns a single T cell receptor beta chain. The table came from immunoSEQ multiplex PCR; TCRdb's copy has only in-frame clones and leaves some out. Seen here are around 100,000 clones, around 85% observed once, and the top ten hold roughly 20%. The sample belongs to a study of cytomegalovirus exposure and HLA in healthy donors. V shed 6 bases and J 7 bases; nucleotides not matched to a gene: 13. This CDR3 has 15 amino acids. In germline, CDR1 is MNHEY, CDR2 SVGAGI. Input material: PBMCs. This TCR was recovered from a man aged 18 to 35 in good health and CMV-seropositive. This chain links TRBV6-5 with TRBJ1-2; 8 bases are shared with TRBD1. CDR3 amino acids: CASRIVTGAAVGYTF. The CDR3 DNA reads as TGTGCCAGCAGAATAGTGACAGGGGCAGCGGTTGGCTACACCTTC.